This T cell receptor (beta chain) was sequenced during a study of cytomegalovirus exposure and HLA in healthy donors. Despite likely unrecorded immune exposures, the donors were nominally healthy at the time of sampling. With regard to this clone: Its antigen is still unknown.

The CDR3 is 14 residues long. The ends were cut back, 0 bases at V and 2 bases at J, with 8 bases in the middle. Germline CDR1 SGHNT, CDR2 YYREEE (reference sequence). Vbeta (60) and Jbeta (13) primers were used in the PCR. Sequencing was performed with immunoSEQ multiplex PCR; in TCRdb, only in-frame clones are kept and a portion is missing. In the table there are some 120,000 clones, around four fifths of which are singletons. Findings of the study overall: Association of roughly 18,000 TCR beta sequences with HLA alleles was found at 0.05 false discovery rate in a later analysis. Only CMV serostatus was available as immune exposure information.

The chain carries TRBV5-4 and TRBJ2-5, with D possibly being TRBD1 (5 bases). The sequence derives from a man younger than 30 in good health and CMV-seropositive. The sample taken for sequencing was PBMCs. The CDR3, as DNA: TGTGCCAGCAGCTTGGGGAGACAGCAAGAGACCCAGTACTTC. It is translated as CASSLGRQQETQYF. Using reference TRBV5-4 and TRBJ2-5 for the parts outside the CDR3, the full variable domain is ETGVTQSPTHLIKTRGQQVTLRCSSQSGHNTVSWYQQALGQGPQFIFQYYREEENGRGNFPPRFSGLQFPNYSSELNVNALELDDSALYLCASSLGRQQETQYFGPGTRLLVL.